This T cell receptor (beta chain) was obtained from a study of cytomegalovirus exposure and HLA in healthy donors. The wider study: Membership in the Caucasian-associated ancestry cluster was found for about 80% of nearly 400 genotyped donors.

The PCR employed 60 Vbeta primers together with 13 Jbeta primers. Data came from immunoSEQ multiplex PCR; TCRdb stores just in-frame clones and leaves some out. The sample records some 180,000 clones, around 74% being singletons. Details on this clone: Its antigen is currently unknown.

The V end lost 1 base, the J end lost 5 bases, and 15 bases lay between the germline ends. Germline CDR1 GTSNPN, CDR2 SVGIG (reference sequence). The CDR3 is 14 residues long. General study findings and limits: There was a cluster of highly shared sequence variants that was likely a sequencing artifact.

This chain links TRBV30 with TRBJ2-7; D is perhaps TRBD2 (5 bases). The sequenced sample consisted of PBMCs. The clonotype comes from a male donor in good health and CMV-seronegative. The CDR3 sequence: CAWSAGVTLHEQYF. The CDR3 DNA sequence: TGTGCCTGGAGTGCCGGGGTGACGCTCCACGAGCAGTACTTC.